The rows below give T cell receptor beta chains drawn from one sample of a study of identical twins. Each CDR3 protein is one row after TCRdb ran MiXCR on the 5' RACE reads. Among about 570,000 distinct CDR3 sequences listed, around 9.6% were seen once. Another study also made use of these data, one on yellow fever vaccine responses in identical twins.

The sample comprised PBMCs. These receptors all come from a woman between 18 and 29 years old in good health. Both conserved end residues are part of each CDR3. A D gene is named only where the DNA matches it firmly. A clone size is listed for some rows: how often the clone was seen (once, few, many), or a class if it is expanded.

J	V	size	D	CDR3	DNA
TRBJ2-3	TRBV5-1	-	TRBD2	CASSLSLAGGEDTQYF	TGCGCCAGCAGCTTGTCCCTAGCGGGAGGGGAAGATACGCAGTATTTT
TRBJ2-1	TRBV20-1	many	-	CSARTEEQFF	TGCAGTGCTAGGACAGAAGAGCAGTTCTTC
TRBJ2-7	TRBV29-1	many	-	CSVEDLQDRPYEQYF	TGCAGCGTTGAAGATTTACAAGACAGGCCCTACGAGCAGTACTTC
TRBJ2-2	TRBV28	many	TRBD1	CASSHQGDTGELFF	TGTGCCAGCAGCCACCAGGGGGACACCGGGGAGCTGTTTTTT
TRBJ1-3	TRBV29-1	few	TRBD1	CSVARQGGNTIYF	TGCAGCGTTGCGAGACAGGGGGGAAACACCATATATTTT
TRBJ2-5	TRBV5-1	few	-	CASSLGDTFQETQYF	TGCGCCAGCAGCTTGGGGGACACATTTCAAGAGACCCAGTACTTC
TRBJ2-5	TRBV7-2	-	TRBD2	CASSQTGTSGSETQYF	TGTGCCAGCAGCCAAACCGGGACTAGCGGATCGGAGACCCAGTACTTC
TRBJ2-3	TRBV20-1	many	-	CSAKFGPDTQYF	TGCAGTGCTAAATTTGGCCCAGATACGCAGTATTTT
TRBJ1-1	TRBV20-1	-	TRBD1	CSGKQGARTEAFF	TGCAGTGGTAAACAGGGGGCTCGCACTGAAGCTTTCTTT
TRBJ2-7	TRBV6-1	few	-	CASRPILETIPYEQYF	TGTGCCAGCAGGCCTATCCTGGAAACAATACCCTACGAGCAGTACTTC
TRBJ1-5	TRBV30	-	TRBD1	CAWSGGTGLQQPQHF	TGTGCCTGGAGTGGTGGGACAGGCCTTCAACAGCCCCAGCATTTT
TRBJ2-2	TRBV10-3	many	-	CAISDPWGALPGELFF	TGTGCCATCAGTGACCCGTGGGGGGCGCTTCCCGGGGAGCTGTTTTTT
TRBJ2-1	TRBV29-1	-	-	CSDSDTSIPFF	TGCAGCGATTCAGACACTAGTATCCCGTTCTTC
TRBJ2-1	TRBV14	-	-	CASSQVKPEQDEQFF	TGTGCCAGCAGCCAAGTGAAGCCGGAACAAGATGAGCAGTTCTTC
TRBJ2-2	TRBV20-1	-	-	CSARTNTGELFF	TGCAGTGCCCGGACAAACACCGGGGAGCTGTTTTTT
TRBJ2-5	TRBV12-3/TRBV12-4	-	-	CASNSERKTQYF	TGTGCCAGCAATAGCGAGCGGAAGACCCAGTACTTC
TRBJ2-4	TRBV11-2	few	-	CASSFSGIVAKNIQYF	TGTGCCAGCAGCTTCTCTGGCATCGTAGCCAAAAACATTCAGTACTTC
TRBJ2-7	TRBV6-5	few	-	CASSYSAIDGYEQYF	TGTGCCAGCAGTTACTCAGCGATAGACGGCTACGAGCAGTACTTC
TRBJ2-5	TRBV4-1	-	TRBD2	CASSQDHRTSGGETQYF	TGCGCCAGCAGCCAAGATCATAGGACTAGTGGGGGGGAGACCCAGTACTTC
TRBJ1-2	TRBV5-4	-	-	CASSFDGTNYGYTF	TGTGCCAGCAGTTTCGACGGGACTAACTATGGCTACACCTTC
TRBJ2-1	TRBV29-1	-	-	CSVEGTVLSYNEQFF	TGCAGCGTTGAAGGTACAGTACTATCCTACAATGAGCAGTTCTTC
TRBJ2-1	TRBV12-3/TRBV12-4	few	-	CASSPRLVQDEQFF	TGTGCCAGCAGTCCCCGACTAGTACAGGATGAGCAGTTCTTC
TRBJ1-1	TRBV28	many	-	CASRFQGHRGPEAFF	TGTGCCAGCAGGTTTCAGGGCCACCGCGGCCCTGAAGCTTTCTTT
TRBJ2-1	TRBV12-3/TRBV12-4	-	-	CTISLKTAGILEVNEQFF	TGTACCATCAGTTTAAAGACGGCGGGGATTCTAGAGGTCAATGAGCAGTTCTTC
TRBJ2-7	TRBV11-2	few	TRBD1	CASSLAGQGGSEQYF	TGTGCCAGCAGCTTAGCGGGACAGGGTGGTTCCGAGCAGTACTTC
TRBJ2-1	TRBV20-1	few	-	CSARLGSTNEQFF	TGCAGTGCCAGATTGGGTAGCACCAATGAGCAGTTCTTC
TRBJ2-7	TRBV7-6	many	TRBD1	CASSLDTGVIREQYF	TGTGCCAGCAGCTTGGACACAGGGGTAATCCGCGAGCAGTACTTC
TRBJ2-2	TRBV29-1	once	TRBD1	CSAGTGSNTGELFF	TGCAGTGCCGGGACAGGGTCGAACACCGGGGAGCTGTTTTTT
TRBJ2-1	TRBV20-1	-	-	CSASSASSYNEQFF	TGCAGTGCTTCATCAGCTAGCTCCTACAATGAGCAGTTCTTC
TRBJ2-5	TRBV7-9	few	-	CASSLAIQRVQETQYF	TGTGCCAGCAGCTTAGCTATACAGCGTGTCCAAGAGACCCAGTACTTC
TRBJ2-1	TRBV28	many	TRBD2	CASSLRGRNEQFF	TGTGCCAGCAGTTTACGCGGGAGGAATGAGCAGTTCTTC
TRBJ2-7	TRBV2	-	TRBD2	CAFSWGVAERGRAYEQYF	TGTGCCTTCAGTTGGGGGGTAGCGGAGCGGGGTAGGGCCTACGAGCAGTACTTC
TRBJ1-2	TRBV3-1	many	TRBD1	CASSHLVGQGYGYTF	TGTGCCAGCAGCCATTTGGTGGGACAGGGATATGGCTACACCTTC
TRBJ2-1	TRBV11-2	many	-	CASSLPNRRSEFF	TGTGCCAGCAGCTTACCCAATCGGAGAAGTGAGTTCTTC
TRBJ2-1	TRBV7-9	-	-	CARETVGGGDYNEQFF	TGTGCCAGAGAAACTGTCGGCGGAGGCGACTACAATGAGCAGTTCTTC
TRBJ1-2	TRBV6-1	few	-	CASGGAGSIYGYTF	TGTGCCAGCGGGGGGGCAGGCTCCATCTATGGCTACACCTTC
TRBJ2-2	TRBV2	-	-	CASSEALQGTGELFF	TGTGCCAGCAGTGAAGCGCTTCAAGGCACCGGGGAGCTGTTTTTT
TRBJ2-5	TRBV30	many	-	CACQTGNRGETQYF	TGTGCCTGTCAAACCGGGAATAGGGGGGAGACCCAGTACTTC
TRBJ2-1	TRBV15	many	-	CATSAARTNTYNEQFF	TGTGCCACCAGCGCCGCCCGGACTAACACCTACAATGAGCAGTTCTTC
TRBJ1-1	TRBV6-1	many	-	CASRARNMNTEAFF	TGTGCCAGCAGGGCCAGAAACATGAACACTGAAGCTTTCTTT
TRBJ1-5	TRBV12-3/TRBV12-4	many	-	CASSFQGRSQPQHF	TGTGCCAGCAGTTTCCAGGGACGAAGTCAGCCCCAGCATTTT
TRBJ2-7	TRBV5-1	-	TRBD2	CASSLGPSSGGIYEQYF	TGCGCCAGCAGCTTGGGCCCTTCTAGCGGGGGGATCTACGAGCAGTACTTC
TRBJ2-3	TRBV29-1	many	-	CSDASPGAQYF	TGCAGCGACGCCTCACCTGGGGCGCAGTATTTT
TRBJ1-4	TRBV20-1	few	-	CSARRRGGPPTNEKLFF	TGCAGTGCCCGTCGAAGGGGGGGCCCGCCAACTAATGAAAAACTGTTTTTT
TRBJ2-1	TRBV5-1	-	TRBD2	CASSLATSGGASLEQFF	TGCGCCAGCAGCTTGGCGACTAGCGGGGGGGCCTCGCTTGAGCAGTTCTTC